The source of this TCR beta chain is a study of tumor-infiltrating lymphocytes in primary liver carcinoma. For the study at large: Ages ranged from 30 to 69, with HCC or mixed HCC-cholangiocarcinoma. The study reported T1-T3 N0M0 tumors spanning 4.2 to 10 cm.

In regard to this clonotype: Its specificity is unknown.

A constant-region primer primed TCR beta cDNA synthesis from about 0.45 ug of total RNA. Slightly modified ARM-PCR with three nested multiplex PCR rounds yielded TCR beta libraries. With TRBV1-TRBV30 forward primers and a C-beta reverse primer, the first two PCR rounds were run for about 10 cycles each. TCRdb called the multiplex PCR reads again in MiXCR, with one record for every CDR3 protein. The table has hundreds of thousands of distinct CDR3 sequences, approximately 54% seen once; the top ten hold approximately 17%. CDR1 and CDR2 from the germline V gene are MNHNS and SASEGT. The germline V and J ends were trimmed by 2 bases and 4 bases, with 12 bases remaining between them. The CDR3 loop spans 15 amino acids. General study results and limits: Tumor region pairs overlapped more than did tumor-adjacent and tumor-blood pairs.

Unsorted whole blood supplied the RNA, and germline DNA was extracted too. The sequenced material came from peripheral blood. The clonotype was recovered from a woman in her thirties with primary liver carcinoma and hepatitis B virus infection. This chain connects TRBV6-1 to TRBJ1-5; TRBD1 is a possible D gene (5 bases). CDR3 sequence (DNA): TGTGCCAGCAGTGAAAACCGGGGCCGAAATCAGCCCCAGCATTTT. Its protein product is CASSENRGRNQPQHF.